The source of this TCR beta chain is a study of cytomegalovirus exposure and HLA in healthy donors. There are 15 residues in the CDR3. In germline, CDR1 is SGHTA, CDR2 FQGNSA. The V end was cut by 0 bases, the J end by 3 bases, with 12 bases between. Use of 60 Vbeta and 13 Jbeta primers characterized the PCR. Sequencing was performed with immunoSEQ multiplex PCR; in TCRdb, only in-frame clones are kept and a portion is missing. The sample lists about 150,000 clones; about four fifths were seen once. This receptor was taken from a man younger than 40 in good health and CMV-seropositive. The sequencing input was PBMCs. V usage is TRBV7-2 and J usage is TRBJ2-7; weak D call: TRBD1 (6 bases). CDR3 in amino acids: CASSLAPDRIYEQYF. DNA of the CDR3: TGTGCCAGCAGCTTAGCTCCGGACAGAATCTACGAGCAGTACTTC. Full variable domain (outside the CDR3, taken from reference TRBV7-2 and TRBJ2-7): GAGVSQSPSNKVTEKGKDVELRCDPISGHTALYWYRQSLGQGLEFLIYFQGNSAPDKSGLPSDRFSAERTGGSVSTLTIQRTQQEDSAVYLCASSLAPDRIYEQYFGPGTRLTVT.